These 18 T cell receptor beta chains were sequenced from one sample in a study of CD8+ T cells in alopecia areata listed by TCRdb under 2018. Receptors were amplified or captured by the immunoSEQ multiplex PCR assay. To provide template for TCR sequencing, every sample had RNA extracted and reverse transcribed into cDNA. TCRdb took this table from immuneACCESS and kept in-frame rearrangements with V and J called. Such tables lack part of the clones; where checked against another copy, unresolved V genes explain under half of the gap, and the rest is unexplained. The sample has roughly 200,000 clones on record, less than 45% of them singletons. Roughly 2.6% of the sample goes to the ten largest clones. In the paper's terms, the treatment or condition label means: oral pan-JAK inhibitor, 5-10 mg twice daily. The starting material was CD4+ T cells sorted from blood, obtained around week 36, from a patient treated with tofacitinib. All receptors derive from a human donor with alopecia areata.

The CDR3 region is CASSQDRNYGYTF. For the CDR3, the DNA is TGTGCCAGCAGCCAGGACAGAAACTATGGCTACACCTTC. The rearrangement links TRBV7-3 to TRBJ1-2, with D possibly being TRBD1 (6 bases). Per the germline V gene, CDR1 is SGHTA and CDR2 is FQGTGA. V gave up 5 bases and J gave up 2 bases, with 9 bases separating them. This CDR3 region has 13 residues.

V gene TRBV10-3 combines with J gene TRBJ2-3; 7 bases match TRBD2. This CDR3 is 17 amino acids long. The germline V gene has CDR1 ENHRY and CDR2 SYGVKD. V gave up 1 base and J gave up 4 bases; unmatched junction bases: 11. Here the CDR3 DNA reads TGTGCCATCAGTGAGTTGGGTCGCGGGAGCCCCGCAGATACGCAGTATTTT. Translating gives CAISELGRGSPADTQYF.

The chain carries TRBV18 and TRBJ2-1; D possibly corresponds to TRBD1 (6 bases). Germline loops: CDR1 KGHSH, CDR2 LQKENI. The length of the CDR3 is 14 residues. Trimming took off 0 bases at V and 7 bases at J, with 10 bases between the two ends. The CDR3 nucleotides are TGTGCCAGCTCACCACCGCTGGGACATAATGAGCAGTTCTTC. Translation gives CASSPPLGHNEQFF.

Worth noting for this clone: The sample carries other DNA sequences with the same CDR3. V is TRBV29-1 and J is TRBJ2-7; tentatively, D is TRBD2 (5 bases). The CDR3 sequence is 10 residues long. Trimming cost V 7 bases and J 2 bases, with 6 bases left between them. Germline V CDR1 and CDR2: SQVTM, ANQGSEA. CDR3 protein: CSAGTYEQYF. Here the CDR3 DNA reads TGCAGCGCGGGAACCTACGAGCAGTACTTC.

CDR3 nucleotides: TGTGCCAGCAGTGAATTCGGGGGCCAAGAGACCCAGTACTTC. It yields the protein CASSEFGGQETQYF. The rearrangement joins TRBV6-1 to TRBJ2-5; maybe TRBD2 (6 bases). CDR1 and CDR2 (germline): MNHNS, SASEGT. This CDR3 has 14 amino acids. V lost 2 bases and J 1 base, leaving 8 bases between the germline ends.

V and J are TRBV28 and TRBJ1-2; maybe TRBD1 (5 bases). The CDR3 has 13 residues. The V and J ends lost 8 bases and 2 bases respectively, with 12 bases between them. Per germline, CDR1 MDHEN and CDR2 SYDVKM. The CDR3 nucleotides are TGTGCCAGCCGGGACGGATCCAACTATGGCTACACCTTC. It encodes CASRDGSNYGYTF.

The rearrangement links TRBV6-5 to TRBJ1-1, with 7 bases that match TRBD1. Trimming cost V 8 bases and J 7 bases; bases outside gene matches: 4. Germline CDR1 and CDR2: MNHEY and SVGAGI. The CDR3 loop spans 11 amino acids. The CDR3 protein is CASLRDSEAFF. DNA for the CDR3: TGTGCCAGCCTCCGGGACAGTGAAGCTTTCTTT.

The V gene is TRBV25-1, the J gene TRBJ2-2; D not resolved. Germline values: CDR1 MGHDK, CDR2 SYGVNS. This CDR3 region has 14 residues. The ends were cut back, 1 base at V and 8 bases at J, with 11 bases in the middle. CDR3 loop: CASSESSKGGELFF. Here the CDR3 DNA reads TGTGCCAGCAGTGAATCTAGTAAGGGAGGGGAGCTGTTTTTT. Full variable domain (outside the CDR3, taken from reference TRBV25-1 and TRBJ2-2): EADIYQTPRYLVIGTGKKITLECSQTMGHDKMYWYQQDPGMELHLIHYSYGVNSTEKGDLSSESTVSRIRTEHFPLTLESARPSHTSQYLCASSESSKGGELFFGEGSRLTVL.

CDR3 region: CASSQEFPGSYEQYF. CDR3 coding DNA: TGCGCCAGCAGCCAAGAGTTTCCGGGCTCCTACGAGCAGTACTTC. The chain couples TRBV4-3 to TRBJ2-7, with unresolved D. Germline V gene data show CDR1 as LGHNA and CDR2 as YSLEER. With 0 bases removed from V and 0 bases from J, the gap between germline ends came to 9 bases. This CDR3 has 15 amino acids.

The CDR3 sequence: CASSDQDSSYEQYF. The CDR3 nucleotides are TGTGCCAGTAGTGACCAGGACAGCTCCTACGAGCAGTACTTC. The chain employs TRBV19 and TRBJ2-7; D might be TRBD1 (6 bases). Per germline, CDR1 LNHDA and CDR2 SQIVND (reference sequence). The CDR3 extends over 14 amino acids. Trimming took off 5 bases at V and 0 bases at J, with 11 bases between the two ends.

This clone was observed a handful of times. This sequence joins TRBV6-1 and TRBJ2-1; D remains ambiguous. CDR1 and CDR2 from the germline V gene are MNHNS and SASEGT. Trimming removed 5 bases from V and 10 bases from J, with 12 bases in between. The CDR3 runs to 12 residues. CDR3 sequence: CASSPHIGEQFF. Written as DNA, the CDR3 is TGTGCCAGCAGTCCTCACATTGGAGAGCAGTTCTTC.

This chain joins TRBV11-2 and TRBJ2-5; tentatively, D is TRBD2 (5 bases). Germline CDR1 SGHAT, CDR2 FQNNGV. Trimming removed 1 base from V and 4 bases from J, with 10 bases in between. This CDR3 region has 14 residues. Written as DNA, the CDR3 is TGTGCCAGCAGCTTAGGGAGGTCCGGAGAGACCCAGTACTTC. It encodes CASSLGRSGETQYF.

The CDR3 DNA is TGCAGTGCCCACCTACACTACGAGCAGTACTTC. This encodes CSAHLHYEQYF. The rearrangement joins TRBV29-1 to TRBJ2-7; D not resolved. The CDR3 is made up of 11 amino acids. From germline, CDR1 is SQVTM and CDR2 ANQGSEA.

Only a few counts were recorded for this clone. This rearrangement joins TRBV6-6 to TRBJ2-7; no firm D call. This CDR3 contains 15 residues. Germline V gene lookup returns CDR1 MNHNY and CDR2 SVGAGI (reference sequence). V lost 6 bases to trimming and J lost 3 bases, with 18 bases between them. The chain's CDR3 is CASSLPQYPYYEQYF. For the CDR3, the DNA is TGTGCCAGCAGCCTCCCCCAGTATCCCTACTACGAGCAGTACTTC.

The V call is TRBV11-2, the J call TRBJ1-1, with D hard to call. V was shortened by 1 base and J by 1 base, with 7 bases between the two germline ends. Per the germline V gene, CDR1 is SGHAT and CDR2 is FQNNGV. CDR3 size: 14 residues. This chain's CDR3 is CASSLVGGNTEAFF. CDR3 DNA sequence: TGTGCCAGCAGCTTAGTGGGAGGGAACACTGAAGCTTTCTTT.

This clone has a handful of counts. The chain employs TRBV20-1 and TRBJ2-5; D remains unclear. The CDR3 spans 11 residues. Trimming took off 4 bases at V and 5 bases at J, with 8 bases between the two ends. CDR1 and CDR2 from the germline V gene are DFQATT and SNEGSKA (reference sequence). The CDR3 sequence is CSATKEETQYF. The CDR3 DNA reads as TGCAGTGCTACGAAGGAGGAGACCCAGTACTTC.

The genes are TRBV30 and TRBJ2-3, with 10 bases identical to TRBD2. The CDR3 has 15 residues. Germline loops: CDR1 GTSNPN, CDR2 SVGIG (reference sequence). The V and J ends lost 0 bases and 0 bases, in that order; junction bases with no gene match: 0. The CDR3 is CAWSVLAGSTDTQYF. For the CDR3, the DNA is TGTGCCTGGAGTGTACTAGCGGGAAGCACAGATACGCAGTATTTT. Using reference TRBV30 and TRBJ2-3 for the parts outside the CDR3, the full variable domain is SQTIHQWPATLVQPVGSPLSLECTVEGTSNPNLYWYRQAAGRGLQLLFYSVGIGQISSEVPQNLSASRPQDRQFILSSKKLLLSDSGFYLCAWSVLAGSTDTQYFGPGTRLTVL.

The chain carries TRBV9 and TRBJ1-2; D gene unclear. Looked up from germline, CDR1 is SGDLS and CDR2 is YYNGEE. Deletions cut 4 bases from V and 5 bases from J, with 6 bases between. There are 11 residues in the CDR3. Here the CDR3 DNA reads TGTGCCAGCAGCCGTTCATATGGCTACACCTTC. Translated: CASSRSYGYTF.